One sample yielded the 20 T cell receptor beta chains listed below, sequenced in a study of T cell responses to AZD1222 COVID-19 vaccine. Profiling relied on immunoSEQ multiplex PCR, and the TCRdb table lists in-frame clones only, not all of them. The sample has around 170,000 clones, approximately 90% seen once. The sequencing here drew on peripheral blood, taken on day 0 of AZD1222 vaccination. All receptors come from an adult in good health.

This chain links TRBV19 with TRBJ2-7; D might be TRBD2 (5 bases). The CDR3 spans 10 residues. Germline V gives CDR1 LNHDA, CDR2 SQIVND (reference sequence). V was trimmed by 9 bases and J by 3 bases, leaving 6 bases between them. The CDR3 region has the DNA TGTGCCAGACGGGACTACGAGCAGTACTTC. Translating it yields CARRDYEQYF.

This sequence joins TRBV5-6 and TRBJ2-2; no clear D. Germline V CDR1 and CDR2: SGHDT, YYEEEE. V lost 6 bases to trimming and J lost 1 base, with 7 bases between them. The CDR3 has 13 residues. CDR3 nucleotides: TGTGCCAGCACGGAACTGAACACCGGGGAGCTGTTTTTT. It encodes CASTELNTGELFF.

The chain carries TRBV6-5 and TRBJ1-1, with D tentatively TRBD1 (5 bases). Germline V gene sequence: CDR1 MNHEY, CDR2 SVGAGI. The CDR3 is 13 residues long. V shed 7 bases and J shed 4 bases, with 13 bases lying between them. The CDR3 here is CASTRRGITEAFF. The CDR3 DNA reads TGTGCCAGCACGAGGCGGGGGATCACTGAAGCTTTCTTT.

The chain is built from TRBV7-7 and TRBJ2-3; 10 bases are a match to TRBD1. The CDR3 contains 15 residues. Trimming at V came to 6 bases and at J to 7 bases, leaving 10 bases not matched to a gene. CDR1 is SSHAT and CDR2 is FNYEAQ in the germline V gene (reference sequence). The chain's CDR3 is CASSPSGDRGHTQYF. CDR3 in DNA: TGTGCCAGCAGTCCCTCTGGGGACAGGGGACATACGCAGTATTTT. Full variable domain (rest looked up from reference TRBV7-7 and TRBJ2-3): GAGVSQSPRYKVTKRGQDVTLRCDPISSHATLYWYQQALGQGPEFLTYFNYEAQPDKSGLPSDRFSAERPEGSISTLTIQRTEQRDSAMYRCASSPSGDRGHTQYFGPGTRLTVL.

The genes are TRBV6-5 and TRBJ2-7; D is possibly TRBD2 (6 bases). Germline V gene lookup returns CDR1 MNHEY and CDR2 SVGAGI. This CDR3 is built from 16 residues. Trimming removed 0 bases from V and 0 bases from J, with 12 bases in between. In nucleotides, the CDR3 is TGTGCCAGCAGTTACTCTATCGGGAGAAGCTCCTACGAGCAGTACTTC. The encoded protein is CASSYSIGRSSYEQYF.

This rearrangement joins TRBV5-5 to TRBJ1-4, with D possibly matching TRBD1 (5 bases). Germline lookup yields CDR1 SGHKS and CDR2 YYEKEE (reference sequence). The CDR3 runs to 14 residues. V was shortened by 4 bases and J by 7 bases, with 14 bases between the two germline ends. The CDR3 reads CASSPPGGGEKLFF. The CDR3 DNA is TGTGCCAGCAGCCCCCCGGGGGGTGGTGAAAAACTGTTTTTT.

The chain has TRBV11-1 and TRBJ1-3; unclear D gene. This CDR3 has 14 residues. Germline V gene sequence: CDR1 SGHAT, CDR2 FQDESV (reference sequence). The germline V and J ends were trimmed by 3 bases and 0 bases, with 6 bases remaining between them. The CDR3 DNA follows: TGTGCCAGCAGCTTCAGACCCTCTGGAAACACCATATATTTT. As protein: CASSFRPSGNTIYF.

The J gene is TRBJ2-5, the V gene TRBV6-2 or TRBV6-3; 8 nucleotides match TRBD2. The CDR3 spans 14 residues. CDR1 and CDR2 from the germline V gene are MNHEY and SVGEGT. The junction had 7 bases not matched to a gene; V was cut back by 5 bases and J by 5 bases. The CDR3: CASSLSGSRETQYF. The DNA of the CDR3 is TGTGCCAGCAGTCTCAGCGGGAGCCGGGAGACCCAGTACTTC.

The chain couples TRBV5-1 to TRBJ2-2, with a possible D match to TRBD2 (5 bases). Germline CDR1 is SGHRS and CDR2 is YFSETQ. Trimming removed 0 bases at V and 5 bases at J, with 11 bases between. This CDR3 comprises 15 residues. This CDR3 is CASSLGPEGTGELFF. The CDR3 nucleotides read TGCGCCAGCAGCTTGGGACCCGAGGGTACCGGGGAGCTGTTTTTT.

The rearrangement joins TRBV11-3 to TRBJ2-3; D is uncertain. This CDR3 spans 13 amino acids. The germline V and J ends were trimmed by 1 base and 3 bases, with 5 bases remaining between them. CDR1 SGHNT and CDR2 YENEEA come from the germline V gene. The CDR3 DNA sequence: TGTGCCAGCAGCTTAGGATGGACAGATACGCAGTATTTT. It encodes CASSLGWTDTQYF.

This chain links TRBV9 with TRBJ1-1, with D possibly matching TRBD1 (5 bases). The CDR3 length is 14 residues. Trimming removed 1 base at V and 0 bases at J, with 7 bases between. CDR1 SGDLS and CDR2 YYNGEE come from the germline V gene. CDR3 protein: CASSVRGLNTEAFF. The DNA for the CDR3 is TGTGCCAGCAGCGTACGGGGCCTGAACACTGAAGCTTTCTTT.

V usage is TRBV19 and J usage is TRBJ1-3; 7 positions match TRBD1. Trimming removed 7 bases from V and 0 bases from J; junction bases left unmatched: 6. This CDR3 has 15 amino acids. The germline gives CDR1 LNHDA, CDR2 SQIVND (reference sequence). CDR3: CASKTTGPSGNTIYF. CDR3 bases: TGTGCCAGTAAAACGACAGGGCCCTCTGGAAACACCATATATTTT.

J is TRBJ2-1 and V is TRBV10-3; TRBD2 might be the D (6 bases). The germline V and J ends were trimmed by 10 bases and 6 bases, with 16 bases remaining between them. This CDR3 has 13 amino acids. Germline CDR1 is ENHRY and CDR2 is SYGVKD. The CDR3 region is CATNPGLPNEQFF. As DNA, the CDR3 is TGTGCCACGAACCCCGGACTACCCAATGAGCAGTTCTTC.

V usage is TRBV11-1 and J usage is TRBJ1-2; 8 bases are shared with TRBD1. Germline V gene data show CDR1 as SGHAT and CDR2 as FQDESV (reference sequence). Germline trimming cut 1 base from V and 5 bases from J; bases unmatched to any gene: 3. The CDR3 runs to 14 residues. CDR3 DNA sequence: TGTGCCAGCAGCTTAGGCTGGACAGGGTATGGCTACACCTTC. It encodes CASSLGWTGYGYTF.

The chain couples TRBV4-2 to TRBJ2-5; 10 bases align to TRBD2. The germline CDR1 and CDR2 sequences are LGHNA and YNFKEQ. The CDR3 totals 16 residues. V shed 4 bases and J 4 bases; nucleotides not matched to a gene: 9. The CDR3 nucleotides read TGTGCCAGCAGCCCGATGAGCGGGGGGGCTGGAGAGACCCAGTACTTC. Translating gives CASSPMSGGAGETQYF.

V usage is TRBV14 and J usage is TRBJ2-1; no clear D. Germline-derived CDR1 and CDR2 are SGHDN and FVKESK. The CDR3 has 12 amino acids. The ends were cut back, 6 bases at V and 2 bases at J, with 5 bases in the middle. CDR3 nucleotide sequence: TGTGCCAGCAGTCACACCTACAATGAGCAGTTCTTC. Its protein is CASSHTYNEQFF.

The genes are TRBV27 and TRBJ1-1; D ambiguous. V was pared by 2 bases and J by 1 base, with 20 bases between. The CDR3 sequence is 18 residues long. Germline V gene data show CDR1 as MNHEY and CDR2 as SMNVEV (reference sequence). DNA for the CDR3: TGTGCCAGCAGTTTAAAGGTTGGACTGCAGGACGGGAACACTGAAGCTTTCTTT. Its translation: CASSLKVGLQDGNTEAFF.

This chain connects TRBV6-5 to TRBJ2-7, with no clear D. Trimming left V 5 bases short and J 6 bases short, with 14 bases between. The germline V gene encodes CDR1 MNHEY and CDR2 SVGAGI. This CDR3 has 13 amino acids. CDR3 nucleotide sequence: TGTGCCAGCAGTAGCATCCCTAGTGTCGAGCAGTACTTC. It translates to CASSSIPSVEQYF.

The V call is TRBV28, the J call TRBJ2-4; D remains ambiguous. This CDR3 region has 13 residues. In germline, CDR1 is MDHEN, CDR2 SYDVKM. V was shortened by 3 bases and J by 9 bases, with 12 bases between the two germline ends. The CDR3 protein is CASSLGRFGIQYF. The CDR3 DNA reads TGTGCCAGCAGTTTGGGCAGGTTCGGCATTCAGTACTTC.

This clone appeared a few times. This chain uses TRBV18 with TRBJ1-1; 7 bases are a match to TRBD1. V lost 4 bases to trimming and J lost 1 base; unmatched junction nucleotides: 3. This CDR3 contains 14 residues. Germline CDR1 KGHSH, CDR2 LQKENI. The DNA for the CDR3 is TGTGCCAGCTCACGAGGGACAGAGAACACTGAAGCTTTCTTT. Translating it yields CASSRGTENTEAFF.